The 18 T cell receptor beta chains given below trace back to one sample, sequenced in a study of radiotherapy plus CTLA-4 blockade in lung cancer. Clones were read by immunoSEQ multiplex PCR, and TCRdb kept only the in-frame ones, dropping some. Of tens of thousands of clones in the sample, 70% to 85% were seen once. The sequenced sample was peripheral blood, obtained from a patient treated with radiotherapy plus ipilimumab. Receptors were obtained from a human donor with non-small cell lung cancer who had stable disease on radiotherapy plus ipilimumab.

V gene TRBV9 combines with J gene TRBJ2-1, with D hard to call. The CDR3 is 15 amino acids. Germline lookup yields CDR1 SGDLS and CDR2 YYNGEE. V was pared by 3 bases and J by 6 bases, with 16 bases between. This CDR3 is CASSEDIQVRNEQFF. CDR3 DNA: TGTGCCAGCAGCGAAGACATTCAGGTACGCAATGAGCAGTTCTTC.

V usage is TRBV29-1 and J usage is TRBJ1-2; D remains unclear. Germline V gene sequence: CDR1 SQVTM, CDR2 ANQGSEA. There are 11 residues in the CDR3. The V gene lost 2 bases and the J gene lost 11 bases, with 12 bases spanning the gap. The CDR3 protein is CSVERHLSYTF. The DNA for the CDR3 is TGCAGCGTTGAACGTCACCTCTCTTACACCTTC.

The rearrangement links TRBV7-2 to TRBJ1-1, with D hard to call. The germline gives CDR1 SGHTA, CDR2 FQGNSA. V gave up 5 bases and J gave up 1 base, with 8 bases separating them. The CDR3 runs 13 residues. The CDR3 region is CASSPDWNTEAFF. CDR3 bases: TGTGCCAGCAGCCCCGACTGGAACACTGAAGCTTTCTTT.

This clone was counted a single time. The chain links TRBV11-3 to TRBJ2-1; D remains ambiguous. CDR1 is SGHNT, CDR2 YENEEA, per germline. Between the trimmed V and J ends, which lost 2 bases and 8 bases, there was a span of 16 bases. The CDR3 is 15 amino acids. CDR3 residues: CASSLRPSSGDEQFF. CDR3 coding DNA: TGTGCCAGCAGCTTACGACCCTCCTCAGGCGATGAGCAGTTCTTC.

Notes on this clone: The germline gene is not matched at one end of the junction; a read error may be the cause. V gene TRBV5-1 combines with J gene TRBJ1-4; 9 bases agree with TRBD1. CDR3 length equals 14 residues. CDR1 is SGHRS and CDR2 is YFSETQ in the germline V gene. Written as DNA, the CDR3 is TGCGCCAGCAGCCTTGGACAGGGGAAAGAAAGACTGTTTTTT. It codes for CASSLGQGKERLFF.

This clone appeared a few times. This chain uses TRBV19 with TRBJ2-5; 9 bases align to TRBD2. Germline assignment: CDR1 LNHDA and CDR2 SQIVND (reference sequence). V was clipped by 3 bases and J by 2 bases; unmatched bases: 7. This CDR3 is built from 16 residues. The CDR3: CASSIASGALQETQYF. CDR3 sequence (DNA): TGTGCCAGTAGTATTGCTAGCGGGGCCCTACAAGAGACCCAGTACTTC.

The gene calls are TRBV28 and TRBJ1-5; the match to TRBD1 covers 7 bases. From germline, CDR1 is MDHEN and CDR2 SYDVKM. V shed 6 bases and J 6 bases; nucleotides not matched to a gene: 5. The CDR3 spans 13 residues. CDR3 region: CASRRGRVQPQHF. The DNA for the CDR3 is TGTGCCAGCAGGAGGGGGCGTGTTCAGCCCCAGCATTTT.

Here the CDR3 reads CASSLGGTANNSPLHF. DNA of the CDR3: TGTGCCAGCAGCTTAGGGGGGACGGCGAATAATTCACCCCTCCACTTT. J is TRBJ1-6 and V is TRBV7-9; TRBD1 is a possible D gene (5 bases). From germline, CDR1 is SEHNR and CDR2 FQNEAQ (reference sequence). V gave up 1 base and J gave up 5 bases, with 12 bases separating them. The CDR3 extends over 16 amino acids.

The rearrangement joins TRBV4-3 to TRBJ1-4, with D possibly matching TRBD1 (6 bases). This CDR3 is 15 amino acids long. The germline gives CDR1 LGHNA, CDR2 YSLEER. Trimming stripped 0 bases from V and 6 bases from J, with 11 bases between. CDR3 sequence reads: CASSQENRDDEKLFF. CDR3 sequence (DNA): TGCGCCAGCAGCCAAGAGAACAGGGACGATGAAAAACTGTTTTTT.

The chain carries TRBV13 and TRBJ2-5; 7 bases map to TRBD2. The length of the CDR3 is 14 residues. J gave up 2 bases and V 3 bases, and 3 bases lay outside the gene matches. Germline CDR1 is PRHDT and CDR2 is FYEKMQ (reference sequence). This CDR3 is CASSFRTRQETQYF. The CDR3 region has the DNA TGTGCCAGCAGCTTCAGGACTAGGCAAGAGACCCAGTACTTC.

This rearrangement joins TRBV14 to TRBJ1-1; D gene uncertain. CDR1 SGHDN and CDR2 FVKESK come from the germline V gene. The CDR3 spans 15 residues. The V end lost 5 bases, the J end lost 1 base, and 14 bases lay between the germline ends. The CDR3 DNA is TGTGCCAGCAGCTACACTAGAACAGAGAACACTGAAGCTTTCTTT. Amino acids: CASSYTRTENTEAFF.

The chain recombines TRBV7-9 with TRBJ2-1; D unclear. This CDR3 has 12 residues. In germline, CDR1 is SEHNR, CDR2 FQNEAQ (reference sequence). V lost 0 bases to trimming and J lost 3 bases, with 0 bases between them. The CDR3 nucleotides are TGTGCCAGCAGCTTAGCCTACAATGAGCAGTTCTTC. Translation: CASSLAYNEQFF.

The genes are TRBV13 and TRBJ2-1; D not certain. Trimming left V 0 bases short and J 8 bases short, with 11 bases between. Germline CDR1 PRHDT, CDR2 FYEKMQ (reference sequence). The CDR3 covers 14 residues. The CDR3 spells CASSLGSGRYEQFF. The CDR3 DNA reads TGTGCCAGCAGCTTAGGTTCGGGCCGATATGAGCAGTTCTTC.

J is TRBJ1-4 and V is TRBV4-1, with D unclear. The germline V gene has CDR1 MGHRA and CDR2 YSYEKL. The CDR3 has 11 amino acids. Trimming stripped 4 bases from V and 5 bases from J, with 2 bases between. The CDR3 is CASSPNEKLFF. CDR3 DNA sequence: TGCGCCAGCAGCCCCAATGAAAAACTGTTTTTT.

A single count supports this clone. The J gene is TRBJ1-5, the V gene TRBV7-9, with 7 bases fitting TRBD1. CDR1 is SEHNR and CDR2 is FQNEAQ in the germline V gene (reference sequence). This CDR3 has 15 residues. V was pared by 5 bases and J by 3 bases, with 7 bases of the junction left unmatched. In nucleotides, the CDR3 is TGTGCCAGCAGCCAGACAGGGTCGGTCAATCAGCCCCAGCATTTT. Residues: CASSQTGSVNQPQHF.

The V gene is TRBV19, the J gene TRBJ1-1; D perhaps matches TRBD1 (5 bases). V lost 5 bases to trimming and J lost 3 bases, with 10 bases between them. CDR1 and CDR2 (germline): LNHDA, SQIVND (reference sequence). The CDR3 totals 13 residues. CDR3 nucleotides: TGTGCCAGTAGTTCTCAGGGCTACACTGAAGCTTTCTTT. Translation gives CASSSQGYTEAFF.

The table lists this clone with a few counts. The V gene is TRBV4-3, the J gene TRBJ1-1; TRBD1 is a possible D gene (5 bases). The germline CDR1 and CDR2 sequences are LGHNA and YSLEER. Trimming stripped 7 bases from V and 6 bases from J, with 15 bases between. The length of the CDR3 is 13 residues. In nucleotides, the CDR3 is TGCGCCAGCACACAGGAAGGGGTCGCTGAAGCTTTCTTT. Translation: CASTQEGVAEAFF.

This chain joins TRBV15 and TRBJ2-5; TRBD2 agrees at 7 bases. The J segment lost 2 bases and the V segment lost 0 bases, leaving 6 bases of the junction unmatched. CDR3 length equals 16 residues. The germline CDR1 and CDR2 sequences are LNHNV and YYDKDF (reference sequence). CDR3: CATSRDSGGPQETQYF. In DNA form, the CDR3 reads TGTGCCACCAGCAGAGATTCGGGGGGACCGCAAGAGACCCAGTACTTC.